This T cell receptor (beta chain) was obtained from a study of T cell responses to AZD1222 COVID-19 vaccine. This clone has just a few counts. Clones were sequenced by immunoSEQ multiplex PCR, and TCRdb holds only the in-frame ones, with some missing. Of over 120,000 clones in the sample, about 86% are singletons; the top ten hold approximately 4.7%. The sequences come from peripheral blood, collected 28 days after the second AZD1222 dose. This TCR came from an adult who received the AZD1222 COVID-19 vaccine.

The CDR3 DNA reads TGTGCCACCAGGGGAACCGGGACTAGCTCATTCAATGAGCAGTTCTTC. Amino acid sequence: CATRGTGTSSFNEQFF. The V call is TRBV15, the J call TRBJ2-1, with 9 bases fitting TRBD2. The CDR3 has 16 residues. J was trimmed by 6 bases and V by 6 bases; bases with no gene match: 12. Germline values: CDR1 LNHNV, CDR2 YYDKDF (reference sequence).